This T cell receptor (beta chain) was sequenced during a study of blood T cell repertoires in COVID-19. Study summary: From T cells, B-cell-depleted T cells, or PBMCs came the material, which was cDNA or gDNA.

Germline-derived CDR1 and CDR2 are GTSNPN and SVGIG (reference sequence). The CDR3 is 13 amino acids. V lost 1 base to trimming and J lost 8 bases, with 14 bases between them. This clone was seen only a few times. Authors' analysis steps: How many nucleated cells were present was estimated from reference gene primer amplification. Generated by immunoSEQ multiplex PCR, the TCRdb table keeps only in-frame clones and is missing some. Clone size and V and J calls were adopted from that table, with D and trimming inferred from the DNA. Of under 200,000 clones in the sample, 65% to 85% are singletons; the top ten hold 4.5% to 6.5%.

What was sequenced was peripheral blood. The sequence came from a woman between 25 and 40 years old with acute or convalescent COVID-19. The chain carries TRBV30 and TRBJ1-1; D is perhaps TRBD1 (5 bases). In DNA, the CDR3 is TGTGCCTGGAGTGGACAGTATACCTCAGAAGCTTTCTTT. Translation: CAWSGQYTSEAFF. Filled out from reference TRBV30 and TRBJ1-1, the complete variable domain reads SQTIHQWPATLVQPVGSPLSLECTVEGTSNPNLYWYRQAAGRGLQLLFYSVGIGQISSEVPQNLSASRPQDRQFILSSKKLLLSDSGFYLCAWSGQYTSEAFFGQGTRLTVV.